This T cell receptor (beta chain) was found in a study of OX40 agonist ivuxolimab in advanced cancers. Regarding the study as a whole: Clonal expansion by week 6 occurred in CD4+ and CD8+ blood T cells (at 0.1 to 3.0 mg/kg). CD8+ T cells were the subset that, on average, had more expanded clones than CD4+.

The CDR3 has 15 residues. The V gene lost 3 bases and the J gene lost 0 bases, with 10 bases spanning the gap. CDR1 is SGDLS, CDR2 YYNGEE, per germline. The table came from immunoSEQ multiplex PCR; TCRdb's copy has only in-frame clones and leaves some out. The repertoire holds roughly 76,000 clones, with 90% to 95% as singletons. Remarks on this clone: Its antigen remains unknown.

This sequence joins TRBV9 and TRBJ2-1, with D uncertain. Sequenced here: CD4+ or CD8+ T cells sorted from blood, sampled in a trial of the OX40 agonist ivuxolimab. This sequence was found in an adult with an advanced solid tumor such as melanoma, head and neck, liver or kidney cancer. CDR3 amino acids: CASSDGRSSYNEQFF. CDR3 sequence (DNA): TGTGCCAGCAGCGACGGACGGAGCTCCTACAATGAGCAGTTCTTC.